In its sample, the clone carrying this T cell receptor (beta chain) was seen many times. Looked up from germline, CDR1 is MGHRA and CDR2 is YSYEKL. V shed 0 bases and J 4 bases; nucleotides not matched to a gene: 0. This CDR3 is 14 amino acids long. This sample stems from a study of glioma-infiltrating T cells. Amplification of TCR alpha and beta CDR3 regions from RNA used iRepertoire nested multiplex PCR. Input was roughly 85-450 ng of tissue mRNA or PBMC total RNA. TCRdb processed the multiplex PCR reads anew with MiXCR; each CDR3 protein has one entry. This table has roughly 190,000 distinct CDR3 sequences, 30% to 40% appearing once.

V usage is TRBV4-1 and J usage is TRBJ2-5; 9 bases fit TRBD2. This receptor was obtained from a human donor with low-grade glioma or glioblastoma, undergoing nonglioma brain surgery, or in good health (not recorded which). Material: glioma tissue, nonneoplastic brain tissue, or PBMCs (not recorded which). The CDR3 is CASSQELAGETQYF. The DNA of the CDR3 is TGCGCCAGCAGCCAAGAACTAGCGGGAGAGACCCAGTACTTC.